The 31 T cell receptor beta chains in this list originate from one sample, sequenced in a study of a mutant IDH1 vaccine in newly diagnosed glioma (dated by TCRdb to the early 2020s). Library preparation was by the immunoSEQ multiplex PCR assay. TCRdb retrieved this table from immuneACCESS and kept in-frame rearrangements only. Not all clones are present; in checked studies, unresolved V genes account for under half, and no reason is known for the remainder. The sample table holds tens of thousands of clones, of which over 75% were seen once. The ten largest clones take up roughly 19% of the sample. The sample's time point label, decoded: baseline, week 1 (first vaccination visit). The sample's treatment or condition, from its label and the paper: pre-vaccination baseline after standard-of-care therapy. This specimen consisted of PBMCs, obtained from a glioma patient treated with radiotherapy, temozolomide or both. The receptors shown here come from a man under 40 with glioma.

The gene calls are TRBV5-1 and TRBJ2-3, with no clear D. The CDR3 is made up of 14 amino acids. Germline V gene lookup returns CDR1 SGHRS and CDR2 YFSETQ. V was trimmed by 4 bases and J by 5 bases, leaving 14 bases between them. The CDR3 protein is CASSQILSRDTQYF. The CDR3 coding sequence is TGCGCCAGCAGCCAAATATTATCTCGAGATACGCAGTATTTT. The variable domain in full, with the rest retrieved from reference TRBV5-1 and TRBJ2-3, is KAGVTQTPRYLIKTRGQQVTLSCSPISGHRSVSWYQQTPGQGLQFLFEYFSETQRNKGNFPGRFSGRQFSNSRSEMNVSTLELGDSALYLCASSQILSRDTQYFGPGTRLTVL.

The genes are TRBV7-6 and TRBJ1-5; maybe TRBD1 (5 bases). Germline V gives CDR1 SGHVS, CDR2 FNYEAQ. There are 15 residues in the CDR3. Trimming cost V 5 bases and J 6 bases, with 17 bases left between them. CDR3 region: CASSQRVGPGQPQHF. CDR3 nucleotide sequence: TGTGCCAGCAGCCAGAGGGTGGGGCCCGGTCAGCCCCAGCATTTT.

V is TRBV9 and J is TRBJ1-2; D gene ambiguous. Germline V CDR1 and CDR2: SGDLS, YYNGEE. CDR3 length equals 13 residues. Trimming pared 0 bases from V and 4 bases from J, leaving 7 bases between. The DNA for the CDR3 is TGTGCCAGCAGCGTAGGAGTTGGCTATGGCTACACCTTC. The encoded protein is CASSVGVGYGYTF.

The chain couples TRBV27 to TRBJ2-7; D is undetermined. The CDR3 length is 16 residues. V lost 6 bases and J 3 bases, leaving 21 bases between the germline ends. In germline, CDR1 is MNHEY, CDR2 SMNVEV (reference sequence). This chain's CDR3 is CASSPPTTGPHYEQYF. DNA for the CDR3: TGTGCCAGCAGCCCCCCTACAACCGGGCCTCACTACGAGCAGTACTTC.

The count of this clone is one. This chain joins TRBV6-1 and TRBJ2-3; 9 bases align to TRBD1. Germline-derived CDR1 and CDR2 are MNHNS and SASEGT. This CDR3 has 17 residues. The V segment lost 2 bases and the J segment 2 bases; nucleotides outside the gene matches: 8. The CDR3 region is CASSEFPDRGNTDTQYF. The CDR3 DNA reads TGTGCCAGCAGTGAATTTCCGGACAGGGGCAACACAGATACGCAGTATTTT.

The chain couples TRBV18 to TRBJ1-5; 10 bases fit TRBD1. The trim removed 0 bases at V and 1 base at J, leaving 3 bases unmatched. The CDR3 contains 17 residues. CDR1 is KGHSH and CDR2 is LQKENI in the germline V gene. The CDR3 DNA reads TGTGCCAGCTCACCACCGGGGACAGGGGACAGCAATCAGCCCCAGCATTTT. Translating it yields CASSPPGTGDSNQPQHF.

Here the CDR3 DNA reads TGTGCCAGCAGCTTGGCGACTAGCGGGGGTGAAGATACGCAGTATTTT. Amino acids: CASSLATSGGEDTQYF. The chain uses TRBV7-9 and TRBJ2-3; TRBD2 matches at 12 bases. Germline loops: CDR1 SEHNR, CDR2 FQNEAQ (reference sequence). With 3 bases clipped from V and 5 bases from J, the junction kept 6 bases outside the gene matches. This CDR3 region has 16 residues.

The rearrangement joins TRBV4-1 to TRBJ1-4, with 9 bases matching TRBD1. Germline CDR1 is MGHRA and CDR2 is YSYEKL. CDR3 length: 20 residues. The junction had 13 bases not matched to a gene; V was cut back by 2 bases and J by 0 bases. The CDR3 loop reads CASSQHRPTGGGPTNEKLFF. CDR3 nucleotide sequence: TGCGCCAGCAGCCAACATAGACCGACAGGGGGAGGGCCAACTAATGAAAAACTGTTTTTT.

This clone turned up a few times. The gene calls are TRBV9 and TRBJ1-1; unclear D gene. The CDR3 covers 13 residues. Germline V CDR1 and CDR2: SGDLS, YYNGEE. V lost 1 base, J lost 1 base, and 5 bases lay in between. The CDR3 DNA is TGTGCCAGCAGCGTATCCCCGAACACTGAAGCTTTCTTT. Amino acids: CASSVSPNTEAFF. The whole variable domain, remainder taken from reference TRBV9 and TRBJ1-1, is DSGVTQTPKHLITATGQRVTLRCSPRSGDLSVYWYQQSLDQGLQFLIQYYNGEERAKGNILERFSAQQFPDLHSELNLSSLELGDSALYFCASSVSPNTEAFFGQGTRLTVV.

The rearrangement uses TRBV7-7 and TRBJ2-5; D may be TRBD1 (6 bases). CDR3 length equals 14 residues. Trimming cost V 1 base and J 2 bases, with 8 bases left between them. From germline, CDR1 is SSHAT and CDR2 FNYEAQ (reference sequence). CDR3 residues: CASSLGRGQETQYF. In DNA, the CDR3 is TGTGCCAGCAGCTTAGGCAGGGGACAAGAGACCCAGTACTTC.

This chain links TRBV4-1 with TRBJ1-3; D is unresolved. Germline values: CDR1 MGHRA, CDR2 YSYEKL. The V end lost 0 bases, the J end lost 0 bases, and 9 bases lay between the germline ends. This CDR3 contains 16 residues. The CDR3 loop reads CASSQEEGYSGNTIYF. The CDR3 nucleotides are TGCGCCAGCAGCCAAGAAGAGGGTTACTCTGGAAACACCATATATTTT.

This clone was detected once. The rearrangement uses TRBV29-1 and TRBJ2-3, with D possibly TRBD1 on 5 matching bases. This CDR3 spans 10 amino acids. Trimming removed 7 bases at V and 6 bases at J, with 8 bases between. Per the germline V gene, CDR1 is SQVTM and CDR2 is ANQGSEA. The CDR3 is CSAGHDTQYF. The DNA for the CDR3 is TGCAGCGCTGGACACGATACGCAGTATTTT.

This clone was counted once. The chain recombines TRBV5-1 with TRBJ2-2, with D uncertain. There are 14 residues in the CDR3. V lost 2 bases, J lost 3 bases, and 8 bases lay in between. Germline CDR1 is SGHRS and CDR2 is YFSETQ. For the CDR3, the DNA is TGCGCCAGCAGCTTCCTATTTGACACCGGGGAGCTGTTTTTT. As protein: CASSFLFDTGELFF.

The chain combines TRBV27 with TRBJ1-1; unclear D gene. V was trimmed by 5 bases and J by 0 bases, leaving 13 bases between them. The germline CDR1 and CDR2 sequences are MNHEY and SMNVEV (reference sequence). The CDR3 is 15 residues long. CDR3 coding DNA: TGTGCCAGCAGTCCCCTGTATGGGTTGAACACTGAAGCTTTCTTT. Amino acids: CASSPLYGLNTEAFF.

The chain is built from TRBV2 and TRBJ2-6, with TRBD1 as a possible D gene (6 bases). CDR3 length: 17 amino acids. Germline V CDR1 and CDR2: SNHLY, FYNNEI. V lost 4 bases to trimming and J lost 0 bases, with 13 bases between them. The DNA of the CDR3 is TGTGCCAGCAGTGGAGGTAAAGGGGGCTCTGGGGCCAACGTCCTGACTTTC. Its protein product is CASSGGKGGSGANVLTF.

This chain uses TRBV30 with TRBJ2-1; 10 nucleotides line up with TRBD2. Germline V gene data show CDR1 as GTSNPN and CDR2 as SVGIG (reference sequence). The CDR3 is 15 amino acids. Trimming at V came to 8 bases and at J to 7 bases, leaving 14 bases not matched to a gene. The CDR3 is CATIPASGSRNEQFF. Here the CDR3 DNA reads TGTGCCACCATCCCGGCTAGCGGGAGTAGAAATGAGCAGTTCTTC.

This chain joins TRBV7-9 and TRBJ2-3, with D possibly matching TRBD1 (5 bases). This CDR3 is 13 amino acids long. The V and J ends lost 3 bases and 4 bases respectively, with 8 bases between them. Germline V gene sequence: CDR1 SEHNR, CDR2 FQNEAQ (reference sequence). CDR3 DNA sequence: TGTGCCAGCAGCTTTAGGGGTTCAGATACGCAGTATTTT. As protein: CASSFRGSDTQYF.

This rearrangement joins TRBV27 to TRBJ2-5; 16 bases are shared with TRBD2. Germline CDR1 reads MNHEY; CDR2 reads SMNVEV (reference sequence). This CDR3 comprises 17 residues. Trimming at V came to 4 bases and at J to 5 bases, leaving 7 bases not matched to a gene. The CDR3 is CASSSGLAGGVTETQYF. CDR3 coding DNA: TGTGCCAGCAGTTCGGGACTAGCGGGAGGGGTGACGGAGACCCAGTACTTC.

This chain connects TRBV10-3 to TRBJ1-5; tentatively, D is TRBD1 (6 bases). Trimming left V 3 bases short and J 3 bases short, with 9 bases between. CDR1 and CDR2 (germline): ENHRY, SYGVKD. The CDR3 is 14 amino acids. CDR3 protein: CAISEGGPNQPQHF. CDR3 bases: TGTGCCATCAGTGAAGGGGGGCCCAATCAGCCCCAGCATTTT.

The J gene is TRBJ1-4, the V gene TRBV6-5; D uncertain. V dropped 2 bases and J dropped 2 bases, with 12 bases sitting between them. Per the germline V gene, CDR1 is MNHEY and CDR2 is SVGAGI. This CDR3 spans 16 amino acids. CDR3 DNA sequence: TGTGCCAGCAGTTACAGGACGGGTGTCACTAATGAAAAACTGTTTTTT. It is translated as CASSYRTGVTNEKLFF.

This chain links TRBV5-4 with TRBJ2-3, with no clear D. Trimming shortened V by 6 bases and J by 3 bases, and 11 bases separated the two germline ends. Germline V lookup: CDR1 SGHNT, CDR2 YYREEE (reference sequence). This CDR3 has 13 amino acids. As DNA, the CDR3 is TGTGCCAGCACCCAGGACCCAACAGATACGCAGTATTTT. This translates into CASTQDPTDTQYF.

The chain employs TRBV7-9 and TRBJ2-7, with 8 nucleotides matching TRBD1. CDR3 length: 17 residues. V trimming: 1 base; J trimming: 0 bases; junction bases outside the gene matches: 8. CDR1 and CDR2 (germline): SEHNR, FQNEAQ (reference sequence). Written as DNA, the CDR3 is TGTGCCAGCAGCTTAGGCTTCGGGACAGGCACCTCCTACGAGCAGTACTTC. It translates to CASSLGFGTGTSYEQYF.

The gene calls are TRBV7-9 and TRBJ1-1; D might be TRBD1 (5 bases). The CDR3 length is 12 residues. The V and J ends lost 4 bases and 5 bases respectively, with 8 bases between them. Germline-derived CDR1 and CDR2 are SEHNR and FQNEAQ (reference sequence). CDR3 sequence: CASSWGGTEAFF. The CDR3 DNA reads as TGTGCCAGCAGCTGGGGGGGGACTGAAGCTTTCTTT.

J is TRBJ1-3 and V is TRBV7-2, with unresolved D. The germline V gene encodes CDR1 SGHTA and CDR2 FQGNSA. This CDR3 spans 15 amino acids. Trimming pared 0 bases from V and 1 base from J, leaving 7 bases between. The CDR3 reads CASSLAVGSGNTIYF. As DNA, the CDR3 is TGTGCCAGCAGCTTAGCGGTTGGGTCTGGAAACACCATATATTTT. The full variable domain, rest sourced from reference TRBV7-2 and TRBJ1-3, is GAGVSQSPSNKVTEKGKDVELRCDPISGHTALYWYRQSLGQGLEFLIYFQGNSAPDKSGLPSDRFSAERTGGSVSTLTIQRTQQEDSAVYLCASSLAVGSGNTIYFGEGSWLTVV.

The chain combines TRBV4-1 with TRBJ1-1; no clear D gene. Germline V gives CDR1 MGHRA, CDR2 YSYEKL. This CDR3 has 16 residues. Trimming removed 5 bases from V and 4 bases from J, with 20 bases in between. As DNA, the CDR3 is TGCGCCAGCAGCGTTCCAGGAGGGTTTGAGGCCACTGAAGCTTTCTTT. Its translation: CASSVPGGFEATEAFF.

The CDR3 bases are TGTGCCAGCACCGTGCCGCGGGGAAATGAGCAGTTCTTC. Protein sequence: CASTVPRGNEQFF. The rearrangement uses TRBV6-5 and TRBJ2-1, with D tentatively TRBD2 (6 bases). The germline CDR1 and CDR2 sequences are MNHEY and SVGAGI. V was clipped by 7 bases and J by 7 bases, with 14 bases between them. The CDR3 is 13 amino acids.

This chain uses TRBV7-8 with TRBJ2-7, with TRBD1 identical over 9 bases. The CDR3 spans 14 residues. Germline V gene sequence: CDR1 SGHVS, CDR2 FQNEAQ. V shed 5 bases and J 3 bases; nucleotides not matched to a gene: 5. CDR3 amino acids: CASSPGQGDYEQYF. In DNA, the CDR3 is TGTGCCAGCAGCCCGGGACAGGGAGACTACGAGCAGTACTTC.

This clone was counted a few times. The chain uses TRBV9 and TRBJ1-1; no reliable D call. Germline lookup yields CDR1 SGDLS and CDR2 YYNGEE. The length of the CDR3 is 12 residues. V was trimmed by 6 bases and J by 4 bases, leaving 10 bases between them. The CDR3 loop reads CASNHPGTEAFF. CDR3 in DNA: TGTGCCAGCAACCATCCGGGCACTGAAGCTTTCTTT.

The chain couples TRBV18 to TRBJ2-3; TRBD2 aligns across 8 bases. Germline lookup yields CDR1 KGHSH and CDR2 LQKENI. The CDR3 is made up of 16 amino acids. J gave up 0 bases and V 5 bases, and 7 bases lay outside the gene matches. This CDR3 is CASSASSGASTDTQYF. The CDR3 coding sequence is TGTGCCAGCTCAGCGAGTAGCGGGGCTAGCACAGATACGCAGTATTTT.

This clone was counted only a few times. The J gene is TRBJ2-7, the V gene TRBV6-1; 10 nucleotides align to TRBD1. The CDR3 sequence is 15 residues long. J lost 5 bases, V lost 2 bases, and 6 bases had no gene match. Germline CDR1 and CDR2: MNHNS and SASEGT. The CDR3 protein is CASSETGTGAHEQYF. CDR3 coding DNA: TGTGCCAGCAGTGAAACCGGGACAGGGGCCCACGAGCAGTACTTC.

The V and J genes are TRBV10-2 and TRBJ1-1; 7 bases line up with TRBD1. V lost 6 bases, J lost 5 bases, and 6 bases stayed unmatched. Germline loops: CDR1 WSHSY, CDR2 SAAADI. The CDR3 has 13 amino acids. The CDR3, as DNA: TGCGCCAGCAGAACCTCAGGGGGAACTGAAGCTTTCTTT. As protein: CASRTSGGTEAFF.